This T cell receptor beta chain was sequenced during a study of T cells after yellow fever vaccination. General observations from the study: When the response was secondary, it was weaker but reached its peak faster, day 5 versus 15.

The table lists this clonotype with many counts. TCRdb reprocessed the 5' RACE reads via MiXCR and lists one record per CDR3 protein. The repertoire includes tens of thousands of distinct CDR3 sequences, around 5.2% of them detected once, and 15% to 20% sits in the top ten. Germline CDR1 reads SGHNT; CDR2 reads YYREEE (reference sequence). The CDR3 is 13 residues long. The V gene lost 5 bases and the J gene lost 5 bases, with 11 bases spanning the gap. The clonotype originates from a man between 18 and 35 years old who received the YFV17D yellow fever vaccine. The chain is built from TRBV5-4 and TRBJ2-1; D is undetermined. Sample: PBMCs, either bulk or a sorted T-cell subset (CD4+, CD8+, memory, or dextramer-sorted; not recorded which), taken 35 to 50 days after the first yellow fever vaccination. For the CDR3, the DNA is TGTGCCAGCAGGCTCCGAGTCGACAATGAGCAGTTCTTC. Protein product: CASRLRVDNEQFF.